A single sample gave rise to the 24 T cell receptor beta chains below, sequenced in a study of T cells in Graves' hyperthyroidism and ophthalmopathy. Amplification of TCR beta CDR3 regions used RNA as the template. First-round RT-PCR targeting the TCR CDR3 was performed with the HTBI primer set. TCRdb re-called the multiplex PCR reads with MiXCR, one entry per CDR3 protein. The top ten clones hold approximately 10% of a sample with 300,000 to 400,000 distinct CDR3 sequences, approximately 15% of them seen once. Source material: blood. All receptors come from a woman aged 60-70 years with Graves' hyperthyroidism.

The chain employs TRBV12-3 or TRBV12-4 and TRBJ2-3, with D tentatively TRBD1 (7 bases). The CDR3 sequence is 16 residues long. The V end was cut by 6 bases, the J end by 3 bases, with 19 bases between. The CDR3 here is CASRSGGGLRTDTQYF. For the CDR3, the DNA is TGTGCCAGCAGGTCAGGGGGAGGCCTCAGGACAGATACGCAGTATTTT.

This clonotype was observed at least ten times. The genes are TRBV5-1 and TRBJ1-5; unclear D gene. Trimming removed 5 bases at V and 2 bases at J, with 8 bases between. Per the germline V gene, CDR1 is SGHRS and CDR2 is YFSETQ. This CDR3 is built from 13 residues. The CDR3 region has the DNA TGCGCCAGCAGAAGTTTTGGCAATCAGCCCCAGCATTTT. It specifies CASRSFGNQPQHF.

This clonotype was counted ten times or more. The chain couples TRBV20-1 to TRBJ2-1, with TRBD2 identical over 9 bases. The V and J ends lost 3 bases and 8 bases, in that order; junction bases with no gene match: 8. Germline CDR1 and CDR2: DFQATT and SNEGSKA (reference sequence). The CDR3 consists of 14 residues. The CDR3 reads CSASPSGRFYEQFF. The CDR3 DNA follows: TGCAGTGCTAGCCCCAGCGGGAGGTTCTATGAGCAGTTCTTC.

In this sample, this clonotype turned up a few times. This chain uses TRBV12-3 or TRBV12-4 with TRBJ2-6, with 9 bases lining up with TRBD1. After removal of 9 bases from V and 3 bases from J, the junction contained 9 bases not matched to a gene. This CDR3 is built from 16 residues. CDR3 residues: CARETGGLLGANVLTF. In DNA form, the CDR3 reads TGTGCCAGGGAGACAGGGGGTCTACTTGGGGCCAACGTCCTGACTTTC.

This clonotype was seen many times. The rearrangement uses TRBV7-3 and TRBJ2-1; unclear D gene. CDR3 size: 15 residues. V lost 0 bases, J lost 4 bases, and 10 bases lay in between. In germline, CDR1 is SGHTA, CDR2 FQGTGA. For the CDR3, the DNA is TGTGCCAGCAGCTTAACCCCAGTCCCGTACAATGAGCAGTTCTTC. It codes for CASSLTPVPYNEQFF.

The rearrangement links TRBV9 to TRBJ1-4, with 11 bases lining up with TRBD1. V dropped 0 bases and J dropped 10; count of bases not matched to a gene: 2. Germline CDR1 SGDLS, CDR2 YYNGEE. The CDR3 has 14 residues. The chain's CDR3 is CASSVAGTGGKLFF. CDR3 sequence (DNA): TGTGCCAGCAGCGTAGCTGGGACAGGGGGAAAACTGTTTTTT.

This clonotype was seen repeatedly, ten times or more. V is TRBV11-3 and J is TRBJ2-3; 14 bases align to TRBD2. V was pared by 5 bases and J by 6 bases, with 7 bases of the junction left unmatched. This CDR3 region has 16 residues. The V gene's germline CDR1 is SGHNT and CDR2 YENEEA. CDR3 coding DNA: TGTGCCAGCAGCCCGGGACTAGCGGGAGAGGGTGATACGCAGTATTTT. Translated, it gives CASSPGLAGEGDTQYF.

This clonotype was seen many times. This rearrangement joins TRBV15 to TRBJ2-5; D may be TRBD2 (6 bases). This CDR3 region has 13 residues. Germline V gives CDR1 LNHNV, CDR2 YYDKDF (reference sequence). V was shortened by 5 bases and J by 6 bases, with 13 bases between the two germline ends. The CDR3 region is CATSSGVGKTQYF. CDR3 nucleotide sequence: TGTGCCACCAGCTCGGGGGTCGGAAAGACCCAGTACTTC. Full variable domain (outside the CDR3, taken from reference TRBV15 and TRBJ2-5): DAMVIQNPRYQVTQFGKPVTLSCSQTLNHNVMYWYQQKSSQAPKLLFHYYDKDFNNEADTPDNFQSRRPNTSFCFLDIRSPGLGDTAMYLCATSSGVGKTQYFGPGTRLLVL.

This clonotype was seen a few times. The chain has TRBV20-1 and TRBJ1-1; perhaps TRBD1 as D (6 bases). CDR1 is DFQATT and CDR2 is SNEGSKA in the germline V gene (reference sequence). Trimming removed 3 bases from V and 6 bases from J, with 14 bases in between. This CDR3 has 13 amino acids. CDR3 protein: CSASPGAWSEAFF. For the CDR3, the DNA is TGCAGTGCTAGTCCGGGGGCATGGTCTGAAGCTTTCTTT.

In its sample, this clonotype was seen a few times. CDR3 nucleotides: TGTGCCAGCAGTTTAAGTTGGCAGGAAGCTTTCTTT. Amino acid sequence: CASSLSWQEAFF. The chain links TRBV27 to TRBJ1-1; no reliable D call. Germline values: CDR1 MNHEY, CDR2 SMNVEV (reference sequence). Trimming removed 2 bases from V and 8 bases from J, with 9 bases in between. The CDR3 totals 12 residues.

This clonotype has a handful of counts. The chain is built from TRBV7-2 and TRBJ1-1, with D possibly being TRBD1 (5 bases). Germline V lookup: CDR1 SGHTA, CDR2 FQGNSA. The CDR3 totals 14 residues. The V and J ends lost 0 bases and 4 bases respectively, with 9 bases between them. In DNA, the CDR3 is TGTGCCAGCAGCTTAGCGGTCAGGGTCACTGAAGCTTTCTTT. Protein: CASSLAVRVTEAFF.

In its sample, this clonotype was seen many times. V and J are TRBV7-9 and TRBJ1-4, with 8 bases matching TRBD1. There are 16 residues in the CDR3. CDR1 and CDR2 from the germline V gene are SEHNR and FQNEAQ (reference sequence). The ends lost 5 bases at V and 8 bases at J; junction bases unmatched: 13. CDR3 DNA: TGTGCCAGCAGCACCACCCGGACAGGGTCTCGGGAAAAACTGTTTTTT. Translating it yields CASSTTRTGSREKLFF. Full variable domain (rest looked up from reference TRBV7-9 and TRBJ1-4): DTGVSQNPRHKITKRGQNVTFRCDPISEHNRLYWYRQTLGQGPEFLTYFQNEAQLEKSRLLSDRFSAERPKGSFSTLEIQRTEQGDSAMYLCASSTTRTGSREKLFFGSGTQLSVL.

This clonotype was picked up a small number of times. This sequence may be a read error, since a much larger clone differs from it by one base. The J gene is TRBJ2-1, the V gene TRBV20-1, with D maybe TRBD2 (7 bases). The germline V gene encodes CDR1 DFQATT and CDR2 SNEGSKA (reference sequence). Trimming shortened V by 6 bases and J by 4 bases, and 16 bases separated the two germline ends. The CDR3 loop spans 14 amino acids. The DNA for the CDR3 is TGCAGTGCCATTACTAGGGGGGGATACAATGAGCAGTTCTTC. Translation: CSAITRGGYNEQFF.

The chain uses TRBV18 and TRBJ2-1, with D possibly matching TRBD2 (7 bases). CDR1 and CDR2 from the germline V gene are KGHSH and LQKENI. V lost 0 bases to trimming and J lost 7 bases, with 13 bases between them. The length of the CDR3 is 15 residues. CDR3 amino acids: CASSPPGGARNEQFF. The CDR3, as DNA: TGTGCCAGCTCACCACCGGGGGGGGCGAGGAATGAGCAGTTCTTC.

This clonotype was picked up many times. The chain is built from TRBV15 and TRBJ1-1; the match to TRBD1 covers 7 bases. Germline V gene lookup returns CDR1 LNHNV and CDR2 YYDKDF (reference sequence). Trimming at V came to 3 bases and at J to 7 bases, leaving 5 bases not matched to a gene. The CDR3 covers 13 residues. The CDR3: CATSRIRDSEAFF. The CDR3 coding sequence is TGTGCCACCAGCAGGATCCGGGACAGTGAAGCTTTCTTT.

The rearrangement joins TRBV27 to TRBJ2-7, with D hard to call. The CDR3 extends over 13 amino acids. V lost 3 bases and J lost 3, with 9 bases in between. CDR1 is MNHEY and CDR2 is SMNVEV in the germline V gene (reference sequence). CDR3 coding DNA: TGTGCCAGCAGTTTCGGCCCGAACTACGAGCAGTACTTC. It specifies CASSFGPNYEQYF.

Points on this clonotype: This may stem from a read error, because a much larger clone lies one nucleotide away. The chain has TRBV12-3 or TRBV12-4 and TRBJ2-7; maybe TRBD2 (6 bases). This CDR3 spans 17 amino acids. In nucleotides, the CDR3 is TGTGCCAGCAGTTACGAAGACGGGAGTGGCACCTCCCACGAGCAGTACTTC. Its protein product is CASSYEDGSGTSHEQYF.

The table lists this clonotype with many counts. The genes are TRBV5-1 and TRBJ2-7, with 8 bases identical to TRBD2. V lost 6 bases and J lost 7; bases outside the gene matches: 9. Germline values: CDR1 SGHRS, CDR2 YFSETQ. There are 13 residues in the CDR3. Here the CDR3 DNA reads TGCGCCAGCACCGCTGCGGGAGGCTCGGAGCAGTACTTC. It specifies CASTAAGGSEQYF.

This clonotype came up a few times. This may come from a read error, since a much larger clone is one base off. Without the conserved terminal phenylalanine or tryptophan, this CDR3 likely stems from a read error. The chain combines TRBV28 with TRBJ1-2; 7 bases agree with TRBD1. CDR3 length equals 13 residues. Trimming at V came to 7 bases and at J to 4 bases, leaving 6 bases not matched to a gene. Germline V lookup: CDR1 MDHEN, CDR2 SYDVKM. The CDR3 nucleotides read TGTGCCAGCACCCCGACAGGGTTCTATGGCTACACCCTC. It translates to CASTPTGFYGYTL.

The chain is built from TRBV12-3 or TRBV12-4 and TRBJ2-2, with 11 bases that match TRBD2. The CDR3 has 15 amino acids. V shed 5 bases and J 5 bases; nucleotides not matched to a gene: 4. CDR3 nucleotides: TGTGCCAGCAGTCGACTAGCGGGACGTACCGGGGAGCTGTTTTTT. Translation: CASSRLAGRTGELFF.

The J gene is TRBJ2-1, the V gene TRBV11-3; possibly TRBD1 or TRBD2 for D (5 bases each). The V end lost 0 bases, the J end lost 6 bases, and 12 bases lay between the germline ends. The CDR3 contains 15 residues. CDR1 is SGHNT, CDR2 YENEEA, per germline. DNA of the CDR3: TGTGCCAGCAGCTTAGATCTGAGAGGGACCAATGAGCAGTTCTTC. As protein: CASSLDLRGTNEQFF.

The gene calls are TRBV7-2 and TRBJ2-2; D is undetermined. The CDR3 runs 14 residues. Germline assignment: CDR1 SGHTA and CDR2 FQGNSA. The V and J ends lost 2 bases and 9 bases respectively, with 13 bases between them. Here the CDR3 reads CASSLSLDERELFF. In nucleotides, the CDR3 is TGTGCCAGCAGCTTAAGCCTAGATGAGAGGGAGCTGTTTTTT.

This clonotype was observed at least ten times. The J gene is TRBJ1-1, the V gene TRBV10-1, with D maybe TRBD1 (5 bases). The CDR3 is 15 residues long. CDR1 WNHNN and CDR2 SYGVQD come from the germline V gene (reference sequence). V lost 4 bases and J 4 bases, leaving 16 bases between the germline ends. The CDR3 region has the DNA TGCGCCAGCAGTGCTGGGACGGCTTGGGCCACTGAAGCTTTCTTT. Its translation: CASSAGTAWATEAFF.

In its sample, this clonotype was seen a few times. The rearrangement joins TRBV6-5 to TRBJ1-3; unclear D gene. V shed 4 bases and J shed 1 base, with 8 bases lying between them. The CDR3 is 14 residues long. Per germline, CDR1 MNHEY and CDR2 SVGAGI. CDR3 sequence (DNA): TGTGCCAGCAGTTCTATCCTGTCTGGAAACACCATATATTTT. Protein sequence: CASSSILSGNTIYF.